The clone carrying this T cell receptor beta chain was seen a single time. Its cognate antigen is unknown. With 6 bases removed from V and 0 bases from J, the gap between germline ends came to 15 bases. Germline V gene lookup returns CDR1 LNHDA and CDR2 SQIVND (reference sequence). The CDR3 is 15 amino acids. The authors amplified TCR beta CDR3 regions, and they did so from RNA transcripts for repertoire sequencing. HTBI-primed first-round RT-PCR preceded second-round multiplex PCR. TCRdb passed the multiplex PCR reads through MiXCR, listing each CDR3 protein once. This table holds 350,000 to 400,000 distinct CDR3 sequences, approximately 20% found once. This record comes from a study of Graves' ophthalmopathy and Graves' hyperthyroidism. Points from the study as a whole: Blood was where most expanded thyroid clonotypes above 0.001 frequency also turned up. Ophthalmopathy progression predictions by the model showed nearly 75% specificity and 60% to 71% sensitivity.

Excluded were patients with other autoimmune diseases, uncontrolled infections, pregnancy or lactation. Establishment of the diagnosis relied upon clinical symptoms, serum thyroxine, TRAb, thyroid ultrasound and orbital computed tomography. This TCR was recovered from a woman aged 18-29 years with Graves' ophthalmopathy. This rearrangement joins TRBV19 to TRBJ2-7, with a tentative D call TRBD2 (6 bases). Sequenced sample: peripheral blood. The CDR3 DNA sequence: TGTGCCAGTAGGATGGAGGGTGGGAGCTCCTACGAGCAGTACTTC. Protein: CASRMEGGSSYEQYF.